This T cell receptor beta chain comes out of a study of blood T cell repertoires in COVID-19. In the study overall: The cDNA or gDNA used as material had been derived from T cells, B-cell-depleted T cells, or PBMCs.

The assay was immunoSEQ multiplex PCR, and TCRdb's table has in-frame clones only and misses some. The repertoire has 330,000 or so clones, roughly 87% of them found once; the top ten carry around 8.9%. Germline CDR1 is SGHTA and CDR2 is FQGNSA. Trimming shortened V by 1 base and J by 4 bases, and 8 bases separated the two germline ends. CDR3 length: 14 amino acids. The material sequenced was peripheral blood. The V gene is TRBV7-2, the J gene TRBJ1-5; perhaps TRBD1 as D (5 bases). The receptor's source is a man aged 25-40 years with COVID-19, enrolled during active disease. The CDR3 DNA sequence: TGTGCCAGCAGCTTAGGGGCAGGGAATCAGCCCCAGCATTTT. It yields the protein CASSLGAGNQPQHF.